This T cell receptor (beta chain) derives from a study of T cell changes during pregnancy in multiple sclerosis. The CDR3 consists of 17 residues. The germline V gene encodes CDR1 SGHAT and CDR2 FQDESV (reference sequence). Trimming took off 6 bases at V and 2 bases at J, with 17 bases between the two ends. Method: immunoSEQ multiplex PCR; TCRdb's copy keeps in-frame clones and lacks some. The sample shows more than 85,000 clones, roughly 92% of them seen only once. The sequence was collected from a female donor with multiple sclerosis, enrolled in a pregnancy study. The chain links TRBV11-1 to TRBJ2-6, with D tentatively TRBD1 (6 bases). The material sequenced was peripheral blood, taken in the second trimester of pregnancy. The DNA of the CDR3 is TGTGCCAGCAGTCTATTACCCAGGGGAACTGGGGCCAACGTCCTGACTTTC. It translates to CASSLLPRGTGANVLTF.